This TCR beta chain was retrieved from a study of regulatory T cells in long-lasting Graves disease. As for time point: newly diagnosed GD, antithyroid drugs for less than 3 months. Making the TCR library involved RNA that had been extracted from PBMCs. Investigators prepared the TCR beta libraries by applying iRepertoire HTBI primers and Arm-PCR of CDR3 regions. A single record per CDR3 protein comes from TCRdb applying MiXCR to the multiplex PCR reads. The table lists 250,000 to 300,000 distinct CDR3 sequences, around a sixth of them singletons. Trimming cost V 4 bases and J 5 bases; bases outside gene matches: 5. CDR3 length: 15 amino acids. The V gene's germline CDR1 is SGHTA and CDR2 FQGNSA. This clonotype was picked up many times. Its antigen remains unknown. Study-wide points: Possibly, accuracy suffered from the small sample size.

These sequences were also reported in another study, on T cells in Graves' hyperthyroidism and ophthalmopathy. That paper adds: Most clonotypes expanded in thyroid above 0.001 were likewise present in blood.

The receptor comes from a woman aged 30 to 39 with Graves disease. The source material was peripheral blood mononuclear cells (PBMCs), sampled at new diagnosis, from a patient treated with antithyroid drugs. The chain couples TRBV7-2 to TRBJ2-5, with 12 positions matching TRBD2. For the CDR3, the DNA is TGTGCCAGCAGCTACCTAGCGGGGGGGGGGGAGACCCAGTACTTC. Protein: CASSYLAGGGETQYF.